Presented here are 18 T cell receptor beta chains from one specimen sequenced in a study of T cell changes during pregnancy in multiple sclerosis (dated by TCRdb to 2018 to 2020). Library construction relied on the immunoSEQ multiplex PCR assay. TCRdb re-hosts the immuneACCESS table, in-frame sequences only. Its copies lack some clones; in the studies checked, an unresolved V gene accounts for under half of them, and the cause for the rest is not known. The sample table holds 120,000 or so clones, of which about 94% were seen once. The ten largest clones capture approximately 6.2% of the sample. This specimen consisted of peripheral blood, obtained before pregnancy. The receptor source for this set is a female donor with multiple sclerosis, enrolled in a pregnancy study.

V gene TRBV19 combines with J gene TRBJ1-1; no firm D call. The CDR3 spans 14 residues. Germline V gives CDR1 LNHDA, CDR2 SQIVND (reference sequence). The V gene lost 6 bases and the J gene lost 0 bases, with 11 bases spanning the gap. The CDR3 region is CASSLRGLNTEAFF. In DNA form, the CDR3 reads TGTGCCAGTAGCCTACGAGGCCTGAACACTGAAGCTTTCTTT.

V usage is TRBV29-1 and J usage is TRBJ2-7; 9 bases align to TRBD2. Per the germline V gene, CDR1 is SQVTM and CDR2 is ANQGSEA. CDR3 length equals 13 residues. With 6 bases clipped from V and 3 bases from J, the junction kept 6 bases outside the gene matches. In nucleotides, the CDR3 is TGCAGCGTGTTAGCGGGAGTGGACTACGAGCAGTACTTC. This gives the protein CSVLAGVDYEQYF.

This clone was detected only a few times. The chain has TRBV5-6 and TRBJ2-7; the D gene is possibly TRBD2 (5 bases). CDR1 is SGHDT and CDR2 is YYEEEE in the germline V gene. There are 14 residues in the CDR3. V lost 0 bases and J 7 bases, leaving 14 bases between the germline ends. The CDR3 region has the DNA TGTGCCAGCAGCTTGGGGACTGGGCTTCTGGAGCAGTACTTC. Its protein is CASSLGTGLLEQYF. Using reference TRBV5-6 and TRBJ2-7 for the parts outside the CDR3, the full variable domain is DAGVTQSPTHLIKTRGQQVTLRCSPKSGHDTVSWYQQALGQGPQFIFQYYEEEERQRGNFPDRFSGHQFPNYSSELNVNALLLGDSALYLCASSLGTGLLEQYFGPGTRLTVT.

This sequence joins TRBV5-6 and TRBJ2-7, with a weak D call TRBD2 (6 bases). Trimming pared 4 bases from V and 2 bases from J, leaving 22 bases between. Germline V gives CDR1 SGHDT, CDR2 YYEEEE. This CDR3 is 17 amino acids long. The CDR3 sequence: CASSPPRGRSSTYEQYF. CDR3 bases: TGTGCCAGCAGCCCTCCTCGGGGGAGGTCCTCGACCTACGAGCAGTACTTC.

The V and J genes are TRBV15 and TRBJ2-1, with 10 bases lining up with TRBD2. Germline V CDR1 and CDR2: LNHNV, YYDKDF (reference sequence). This CDR3 contains 19 residues. V was clipped by 0 bases and J by 4 bases; unmatched bases: 12. CDR3 in DNA: TGTGCCACCAGCAGAGATCTGAGCGGGAGGGCCAGGGGGTACAATGAGCAGTTCTTC. As protein: CATSRDLSGRARGYNEQFF.

The chain uses TRBV5-1 and TRBJ2-1, with 11 nucleotides matching TRBD2. The V and J ends lost 4 bases and 4 bases, in that order; junction bases with no gene match: 10. CDR1 and CDR2 from the germline V gene are SGHRS and YFSETQ. The CDR3 runs 17 residues. The CDR3: CASSARVGTSGYNEQFF. The CDR3 coding sequence is TGCGCCAGCAGCGCCCGGGTCGGGACTAGCGGATACAATGAGCAGTTCTTC.

This clone appeared a single time. The chain combines TRBV11-2 with TRBJ2-5; 10 nucleotides line up with TRBD2. The V segment lost 1 base and the J segment 6 bases; nucleotides outside the gene matches: 5. Germline loops: CDR1 SGHAT, CDR2 FQNNGV. This CDR3 region has 15 residues. The CDR3 here is CASSLVLAGRQTQYF. The CDR3 DNA sequence: TGTGCCAGCAGCTTAGTACTAGCGGGAAGGCAGACCCAGTACTTC. Based on the CDR3 plus reference TRBV11-2 and TRBJ2-5, the full variable domain is EAGVAQSPRYKIIEKRQSVAFWCNPISGHATLYWYQQILGQGPKLLIQFQNNGVVDDSQLPKDRFSAERLKGVDSTLKIQPAKLEDSAVYLCASSLVLAGRQTQYFGPGTRLLVL.

The chain recombines TRBV18 with TRBJ2-7; 7 bases are a match to TRBD1. Germline CDR1 is KGHSH and CDR2 is LQKENI. Trimming took 2 bases from V and 5 from J; bases not matched to a gene: 12. CDR3 length: 16 amino acids. CDR3 in DNA: TGTGCCAGCTCACCAGTGGTAAGCGAGACAGGGAACGAGCAGTACTTC. This encodes CASSPVVSETGNEQYF.

The chain couples TRBV4-1 to TRBJ1-4; D remains unclear. Per the germline V gene, CDR1 is MGHRA and CDR2 is YSYEKL. The CDR3 covers 16 residues. Trimming cost V 1 base and J 9 bases, with 18 bases left between them. CDR3 sequence: CASSQVGSGNPKKLFF. The CDR3 DNA follows: TGCGCCAGCAGCCAAGTAGGAAGCGGGAATCCGAAAAAACTGTTTTTT.

J is TRBJ2-5 and V is TRBV6-5, with TRBD2 identical over 8 bases. CDR1 is MNHEY and CDR2 is SVGAGI in the germline V gene. Unmatched junction bases numbered 6, after V lost 2 bases and J lost 4 bases. The CDR3 is made up of 15 amino acids. The CDR3 region has the DNA TGTGCCAGCAGTTACAAGCGGGAGCGGCGAGAGACCCAGTACTTC. As protein: CASSYKRERRETQYF.

V gene TRBV30 combines with J gene TRBJ1-1, with D unclear. Deletions cut 4 bases from V and 0 bases from J, with 3 bases between. The CDR3 spans 11 residues. From germline, CDR1 is GTSNPN and CDR2 SVGIG (reference sequence). CDR3 sequence (DNA): TGTGCCTGGAAGCTGAACACTGAAGCTTTCTTT. Amino acid sequence: CAWKLNTEAFF.

The chain uses TRBV11-2 and TRBJ2-5; 9 bases match TRBD2. Per the germline V gene, CDR1 is SGHAT and CDR2 is FQNNGV. The CDR3 is 16 amino acids. Trimming took 4 bases from V and 11 from J; bases not matched to a gene: 17. The CDR3 bases are TGTGCCAGCAGCTCCTCCCCGGTAGCGGGAGCAAAAGAGCAGTACTTC. It codes for CASSSSPVAGAKEQYF.

The chain is built from TRBV5-6 and TRBJ2-7; 7 positions agree with TRBD2. This CDR3 contains 15 residues. The germline gives CDR1 SGHDT, CDR2 YYEEEE. The V and J ends lost 0 bases and 2 bases, in that order; junction bases with no gene match: 5. Written as DNA, the CDR3 is TGTGCCAGCAGCTTGGGGACTAGAAGGACCTACGAGCAGTACTTC. Its translation: CASSLGTRRTYEQYF.

The chain uses TRBV9 and TRBJ2-5, with 13 bases lining up with TRBD2. Germline loops: CDR1 SGDLS, CDR2 YYNGEE. The ends lost 2 bases at V and 1 base at J; junction bases unmatched: 2. The CDR3 length is 16 residues. The CDR3 DNA follows: TGTGCCAGCAGCGTTGGACTAGCGGGGGCCCAAGAGACCCAGTACTTC. This translates into CASSVGLAGAQETQYF.

The chain joins TRBV19 to TRBJ2-5; 9 nucleotides line up with TRBD1. Per germline, CDR1 LNHDA and CDR2 SQIVND (reference sequence). CDR3 length equals 13 residues. With V trimmed by 7 bases and J by 1 base, 1 base remained unmatched. The CDR3, as DNA: TGTGCCAGTATGGGACAGGGCCAAGAGACCCAGTACTTC. The encoded protein is CASMGQGQETQYF.

The table lists this clone with a count of one. The genes are TRBV29-1 and TRBJ1-3, with a weak D call TRBD1 (5 bases). Germline V lookup: CDR1 SQVTM, CDR2 ANQGSEA. Trimming pared 3 bases from V and 1 base from J, leaving 10 bases between. The CDR3 covers 14 residues. The CDR3 DNA reads TGCAGCGTTGAGTTGCCAGGGTCTGGAAACACCATATATTTT. Protein sequence: CSVELPGSGNTIYF. The whole variable domain, remainder taken from reference TRBV29-1 and TRBJ1-3, is SAVISQKPSRDICQRGTSLTIQCQVDSQVTMMFWYRQQPGQSLTLIATANQGSEATYESGFVIDKFPISRPNLTFSTLTVSNMSPEDSSIYLCSVELPGSGNTIYFGEGSWLTVV.

This sequence joins TRBV18 and TRBJ2-7; TRBD2 matches 11 bases. The CDR3 runs to 14 residues. V gave up 2 bases and J gave up 3 bases; unmatched junction bases: 0. Germline loops: CDR1 KGHSH, CDR2 LQKENI. The CDR3 DNA is TGTGCCAGCTCACCAGGACTAGCGGGCTACGAGCAGTACTTC. It is translated as CASSPGLAGYEQYF.

J is TRBJ2-5 and V is TRBV14; D call uncertain. The J call may be in error: the DNA end matches TRBJ2-7 better. CDR1 and CDR2 from the germline V gene are SGHDN and FVKESK. The CDR3 covers 13 residues. The CDR3 region has the DNA TGTGCCAGCAGCCCTAGTGGTGTATACGAGCAGTACTTC. This translates into CASSPSGVYEQYF.